A single sample gave rise to the 32 T cell receptor beta chains below, sequenced in a study of cytomegalovirus exposure and HLA in healthy donors. With 60 Vbeta and 13 Jbeta primers, the PCR was carried out. The method was immunoSEQ multiplex PCR; TCRdb's version includes in-frame clones alone and lacks a portion of them. Of 90,000 to 95,000 clones listed, about 77% are singletons. The sample was PBMCs. These receptors originate from a male donor in good health and CMV-seropositive.

The V gene is TRBV27, the J gene TRBJ2-5; 7 bases are shared with TRBD1. The assigned J gene may be wrong: the sequence end matches TRBJ2-7 better. This CDR3 spans 13 amino acids. Germline V gives CDR1 MNHEY, CDR2 SMNVEV (reference sequence). CDR3 nucleotides: TGTGCCAGCAGGCTGGGACAGTTCCACGAGCAGTACTTC. It translates to CASRLGQFHEQYF.

CDR3: CAIWGGSQGYTF. In DNA form, the CDR3 reads TGTGCCATCTGGGGGGGGAGTCAAGGCTACACCTTC. The chain combines TRBV6-5 with TRBJ1-2; the D gene is possibly TRBD1 (5 bases). Per the germline V gene, CDR1 is MNHEY and CDR2 is SVGAGI. V lost 10 bases to trimming and J lost 8 bases, with 17 bases between them. The CDR3 totals 12 residues.

The chain has TRBV5-1 and TRBJ1-5; D uncertain. Germline values: CDR1 SGHRS, CDR2 YFSETQ. The CDR3 extends over 13 amino acids. V was pared by 4 bases and J by 6 bases, with 11 bases between. This CDR3 reads CASSLEPGQPQHF. In DNA form, the CDR3 reads TGCGCCAGCAGCCTGGAGCCGGGTCAGCCCCAGCATTTT.

The rearrangement uses TRBV19 and TRBJ1-1; 7 bases match TRBD1. Germline CDR1 and CDR2: LNHDA and SQIVND (reference sequence). The CDR3 is made up of 14 amino acids. The trim removed 1 base at V and 5 bases at J, leaving 4 bases unmatched. In DNA form, the CDR3 reads TGTGCCAGTAGTATAGTAGGGGGCGCAACTGAAGCTTTCTTT. This gives the protein CASSIVGGATEAFF.

The chain has TRBV5-4 and TRBJ2-2; TRBD2 aligns across 7 bases. The germline V gene encodes CDR1 SGHNT and CDR2 YYREEE (reference sequence). The CDR3 spans 16 residues. With V trimmed by 0 bases and J by 5 bases, 7 bases remained unmatched. The CDR3 DNA is TGTGCCAGCAGCTTGGGAGGCGGGAGAAGGACCGGGGAGCTGTTTTTT. This encodes CASSLGGGRRTGELFF.

The rearrangement links TRBV10-3 to TRBJ2-3; 10 bases fit TRBD2. CDR1 and CDR2 (germline): ENHRY, SYGVKD. This CDR3 spans 17 amino acids. Germline trimming cut 6 bases from V and 0 bases from J; bases unmatched to any gene: 9. The CDR3 here is CAISGIAGGTSTDTQYF. CDR3 DNA: TGTGCCATCAGCGGAATAGCGGGAGGCACTAGCACAGATACGCAGTATTTT.

This clone was seen only a few times. The chain couples TRBV5-4 to TRBJ1-1; D is possibly TRBD1 (5 bases). CDR1 is SGHNT and CDR2 is YYREEE in the germline V gene (reference sequence). CDR3 size: 14 residues. The V gene lost 0 bases and the J gene lost 1 base, with 7 bases spanning the gap. The CDR3 nucleotides read TGTGCCAGCAGCTTGGTCGGACAGAACACTGAAGCTTTCTTT. Amino acid sequence: CASSLVGQNTEAFF.

This clone was observed a single time. This rearrangement joins TRBV19 to TRBJ1-5, with TRBD1 matching over 7 bases. The germline gives CDR1 LNHDA, CDR2 SQIVND (reference sequence). The CDR3 is 13 residues long. V lost 7 bases and J lost 4; bases outside the gene matches: 4. In DNA, the CDR3 is TGTGCCAGTACAATGGGACAGAATCAGCCCCAGCATTTT. Protein product: CASTMGQNQPQHF.

This clone came up once. CDR3: CASSPGPIYYGYTF. CDR3 in DNA: TGTGCCAGCAGTCCTGGGCCCATTTACTATGGCTACACCTTC. The J gene is TRBJ1-2, the V gene TRBV2; no clear D gene. Germline CDR1 SNHLY, CDR2 FYNNEI. V was pared by 5 bases and J by 3 bases, with 13 bases between. The CDR3 has 14 residues.

This clone was counted only a few times. The rearrangement joins TRBV5-1 to TRBJ2-5, with D possibly being TRBD2 (7 bases). V was trimmed by 2 bases and J by 2 bases, leaving 13 bases between them. The length of the CDR3 is 15 residues. Germline V CDR1 and CDR2: SGHRS, YFSETQ. In nucleotides, the CDR3 is TGCGCCAGCAGCTTAGGCGGGGGCCTACAAGAGACCCAGTACTTC. This sequence encodes CASSLGGGLQETQYF.

The V and J genes are TRBV5-8 and TRBJ1-1; 8 bases agree with TRBD1. Trimming removed 0 bases from V and 5 bases from J; junction bases left unmatched: 3. Germline CDR1 and CDR2: SGHTS and YDEGEE. This CDR3 spans 14 amino acids. Here the CDR3 reads CASSLGRGLTEAFF. As DNA, the CDR3 is TGTGCCAGCAGCTTGGGCAGGGGGCTAACTGAAGCTTTCTTT.

The chain joins TRBV28 to TRBJ2-3; TRBD2 matches at 7 bases. The CDR3 is 14 amino acids. CDR1 and CDR2 (germline): MDHEN, SYDVKM. V shed 10 bases and J 0 bases; nucleotides not matched to a gene: 7. The CDR3 region has the DNA TGTGCCACCGGGGAGGGCACAAGCACAGATACGCAGTATTTT. Protein: CATGEGTSTDTQYF.

The chain employs TRBV28 and TRBJ2-5; D is ambiguous. Trimming cost V 8 bases and J 5 bases, with 12 bases left between them. The CDR3 extends over 12 amino acids. Germline CDR1 MDHEN, CDR2 SYDVKM. In nucleotides, the CDR3 is TGTGCCAGCGGCGTCCTCGGGGAGACCCAGTACTTC. It codes for CASGVLGETQYF. Full variable domain (rest looked up from reference TRBV28 and TRBJ2-5): DVKVTQSSRYLVKRTGEKVFLECVQDMDHENMFWYRQDPGLGLRLIYFSYDVKMKEKGDIPEGYSVSREKKERFSLILESASTNQTSMYLCASGVLGETQYFGPGTRLLVL.

The rearrangement joins TRBV7-6 to TRBJ2-7; possible D gene TRBD2, 6 bases. Germline lookup yields CDR1 SGHVS and CDR2 FNYEAQ. The CDR3 loop spans 15 amino acids. V lost 1 base to trimming and J lost 4 bases, with 14 bases between them. The CDR3 DNA is TGTGCCAGCAGCTTAGTTCCCGGGAGTAAGTACGAGCAGTACTTC. This codes for CASSLVPGSKYEQYF.

V usage is TRBV13 and J usage is TRBJ1-2, with a tentative D call TRBD1 (5 bases). Trimming shortened V by 2 bases and J by 8 bases, and 15 bases separated the two germline ends. This CDR3 contains 14 residues. Germline V gene sequence: CDR1 PRHDT, CDR2 FYEKMQ (reference sequence). This CDR3 is CASSLQRASGGYTF. In DNA form, the CDR3 reads TGTGCCAGCAGCTTACAACGGGCGTCAGGGGGCTACACCTTC. Full variable domain (rest looked up from reference TRBV13 and TRBJ1-2): AAGVIQSPRHLIKEKRETATLKCYPIPRHDTVYWYQQGPGQDPQFLISFYEKMQSDKGSIPDRFSAQQFSDYHSELNMSSLELGDSALYFCASSLQRASGGYTFGSGTRLTVV.

The J gene is TRBJ2-3, the V gene TRBV28, with D possibly matching TRBD1 (10 bases). The germline V and J ends were trimmed by 5 bases and 3 bases, with 18 bases remaining between them. CDR3 length: 16 amino acids. Germline V gives CDR1 MDHEN, CDR2 SYDVKM. CDR3 DNA sequence: TGTGCCAGCAGTCTAGCGGGACAGGGGAGGACAGATACGCAGTATTTT. It codes for CASSLAGQGRTDTQYF.

The rearrangement joins TRBV27 to TRBJ2-5; D ambiguous. The germline V gene has CDR1 MNHEY and CDR2 SMNVEV (reference sequence). The V end lost 3 bases, the J end lost 2 bases, and 19 bases lay between the germline ends. The CDR3 is made up of 17 amino acids. The CDR3 nucleotides read TGTGCCAGCAGTTTCTCGCGAAGCCACGGGTTACAAGAGACCCAGTACTTC. It codes for CASSFSRSHGLQETQYF.

V gene TRBV18 combines with J gene TRBJ1-5; TRBD1 matches 11 bases. The CDR3 length is 16 residues. Germline assignment: CDR1 KGHSH and CDR2 LQKENI. V lost 4 bases to trimming and J lost 4 bases; unmatched junction nucleotides: 6. This CDR3 is CASSLGTGGRNQPQHF. DNA for the CDR3: TGTGCCAGCTCACTGGGGACAGGGGGACGGAATCAGCCCCAGCATTTT.

V and J are TRBV4-2 and TRBJ2-7; TRBD2 matches 9 bases. Germline V lookup: CDR1 LGHNA, CDR2 YNFKEQ. The CDR3 spans 13 residues. The V gene end was trimmed by 1 base and the J gene end by 6 bases; junction bases not matched to a gene: 1. The CDR3: CASSQAAGGEQYF. The CDR3 nucleotides read TGTGCCAGCAGCCAAGCAGCGGGAGGCGAGCAGTACTTC.

The CDR3 reads CASTAGANTEAFF. The CDR3 DNA reads as TGTGCCAGTACGGCAGGGGCGAACACTGAAGCTTTCTTT. V usage is TRBV19 and J usage is TRBJ1-1, with a possible D match to TRBD1 (6 bases). CDR1 and CDR2 (germline): LNHDA, SQIVND (reference sequence). This CDR3 spans 13 amino acids. V was cut by 7 bases and J by 1 base, with 10 bases left in between.

This chain links TRBV9 with TRBJ2-1; D not certain. CDR3 length: 15 amino acids. Looked up from germline, CDR1 is SGDLS and CDR2 is YYNGEE. Trimming removed 1 base from V and 7 bases from J, with 15 bases in between. The CDR3, as DNA: TGTGCCAGCAGCGTATATCCCCCCCCCGTGAATGAGCAGTTCTTC. This encodes CASSVYPPPVNEQFF.

The V gene is TRBV6-5, the J gene TRBJ2-7; 10 nucleotides line up with TRBD2. Trimming removed 0 bases from V and 2 bases from J; junction bases left unmatched: 4. Germline CDR1 MNHEY, CDR2 SVGAGI. The CDR3 extends over 16 amino acids. CDR3 in DNA: TGTGCCAGCAGTTACTCAGGAAGCGGGAGGGCCTACGAGCAGTACTTC. Translating gives CASSYSGSGRAYEQYF.

The chain recombines TRBV6-5 with TRBJ2-1; TRBD1 matches at 9 bases. This CDR3 spans 15 amino acids. Germline V gene data show CDR1 as MNHEY and CDR2 as SVGAGI. V was clipped by 6 bases and J by 8 bases; unmatched bases: 11. The CDR3 sequence is CASSRRDRDTHEQFF. In DNA form, the CDR3 reads TGTGCCAGCAGCCGAAGGGACAGGGACACCCATGAGCAGTTCTTC.

CDR3 DNA sequence: TGTGCCAGCTCACCACTCGACAGGGGGCGAGAAAATGGCTACACCTTC. It encodes CASSPLDRGRENGYTF. The rearrangement uses TRBV18 and TRBJ1-2; 10 positions match TRBD1. V lost 1 base, J lost 6 bases, and 8 bases stayed unmatched. Germline-derived CDR1 and CDR2 are KGHSH and LQKENI. The length of the CDR3 is 16 residues. Together with reference TRBV18 and TRBJ1-2, the CDR3 gives the full variable domain: NAGVMQNPRHLVRRRGQEARLRCSPMKGHSHVYWYRQLPEEGLKFMVYLQKENIIDESGMPKERFSAEFPKEGPSILRIQQVVRGDSAAYFCASSPLDRGRENGYTFGSGTRLTVV.

The V call is TRBV7-9, the J call TRBJ2-5; 8 positions agree with TRBD1. The germline V gene encodes CDR1 SEHNR and CDR2 FQNEAQ (reference sequence). Unmatched junction bases numbered 9, after V lost 4 bases and J lost 5 bases. The CDR3 is made up of 15 amino acids. CDR3: CASSSRTGSRETQYF. The CDR3 nucleotides read TGTGCCAGCAGCTCGAGGACAGGGTCGAGGGAGACCCAGTACTTC.

This clone appeared a single time. This sequence joins TRBV27 and TRBJ2-7, with D perhaps matching TRBD2 (6 bases). This CDR3 has 13 residues. Germline V gives CDR1 MNHEY, CDR2 SMNVEV (reference sequence). Trimming pared 6 bases from V and 6 bases from J, leaving 15 bases between. The CDR3 protein is CASRLGLLFEQYF. The CDR3 bases are TGTGCCAGCAGACTTGGACTACTATTCGAGCAGTACTTC.

In its sample, this clone was seen a few times. The V gene is TRBV2, the J gene TRBJ2-1; 8 bases map to TRBD2. CDR3 length: 17 residues. The germline CDR1 and CDR2 sequences are SNHLY and FYNNEI. The junction had 11 bases not matched to a gene; V was cut back by 4 bases and J by 3 bases. CDR3 DNA sequence: TGTGCCAGCAGTGGGGACCTCTTAAGCGGGAGCTACAATGAGCAGTTCTTC. Amino acids: CASSGDLLSGSYNEQFF.

This clone was counted a single time. The rearrangement links TRBV2 to TRBJ1-4; 7 nucleotides match TRBD1. There are 17 residues in the CDR3. Germline V gene lookup returns CDR1 SNHLY and CDR2 FYNNEI. The V gene end was trimmed by 5 bases and the J gene end by 2 bases; junction bases not matched to a gene: 11. The CDR3 nucleotides are TGTGCCAGCAGTCTACGTGGGACAGAAAGGACTAATGAAAAACTGTTTTTT. This translates into CASSLRGTERTNEKLFF.

This clone turned up a few times. The V call is TRBV28, the J call TRBJ1-2; TRBD1 matches 9 bases. CDR1 is MDHEN and CDR2 is SYDVKM in the germline V gene. Trimming at V came to 6 bases and at J to 4 bases, leaving 6 bases not matched to a gene. The CDR3 is made up of 14 amino acids. CDR3 DNA: TGTGCCAGCAGGGAACAGGGGGCTAGCTATGGCTACACCTTC. It yields the protein CASREQGASYGYTF.

This clone occurred a few times. This chain links TRBV19 with TRBJ1-1; D uncertain. Germline V gene sequence: CDR1 LNHDA, CDR2 SQIVND (reference sequence). There are 11 residues in the CDR3. For the CDR3, the DNA is TGTCCCTTGAATGCGGACACTGAAGCTTTCTTT. This sequence encodes CPLNADTEAFF.

This rearrangement joins TRBV29-1 to TRBJ2-2; possible D gene TRBD2, 6 bases. The germline V gene has CDR1 SQVTM and CDR2 ANQGSEA. V was cut by 7 bases and J by 4 bases, with 16 bases left in between. The CDR3 consists of 14 residues. The CDR3 is CSASVGLSTGELFF. CDR3 DNA: TGCAGCGCCTCTGTGGGACTGAGCACCGGGGAGCTGTTTTTT.

J is TRBJ2-2 and V is TRBV4-1; 9 positions agree with TRBD1. The germline V gene has CDR1 MGHRA and CDR2 YSYEKL. This CDR3 has 17 amino acids. V was pared by 3 bases and J by 0 bases, with 5 bases of the junction left unmatched. The CDR3 loop is CASSQATGGTNTGELFF. CDR3 nucleotides: TGCGCCAGCAGCCAGGCTACAGGGGGCACGAACACCGGGGAGCTGTTTTTT.